The 2 T cell receptor beta chains reported below all come from one sample, sequenced in a study of patients and donors after allogeneic stem cell transplantation. In TCRdb, the RT-PCR reads were re-called with MiXCR into one record per CDR3 protein. The table includes roughly 880,000 distinct CDR3 sequences, under 20% detected once. Sequenced input: blood, either unsorted or a sorted T cell fraction (not recorded which). The source is a human donor who was either an allogeneic HSCT recipient or a stem cell or donor lymphocyte infusion donor (not recorded which). It is not recorded whose cells these are; they may come from a transplant donor.

CDR3: CASSSMTGGTEAFF. Written as DNA, the CDR3 is TGCGCCAGCAGCTCAATGACAGGGGGCACTGAAGCTTTCTTT. The chain combines TRBV5-1 with TRBJ1-1, with TRBD1 matching over 9 bases. Germline CDR1 and CDR2: SGHRS and YFSETQ. The CDR3 consists of 14 residues. J lost 4 bases, V lost 3 bases, and 4 bases had no gene match.

This clonotype was counted between two and nine times. The rearrangement joins TRBV6-1 to TRBJ1-1; a possible D gene is TRBD1 (6 bases). V was pared by 6 bases and J by 1 base, with 12 bases between. The CDR3 runs 14 residues. Germline CDR1 is MNHNS and CDR2 is SASEGT. CDR3 residues: CASSPDSRNTEAFF. For the CDR3, the DNA is TGTGCCAGCAGCCCGGACAGCCGGAACACTGAAGCTTTCTTT.